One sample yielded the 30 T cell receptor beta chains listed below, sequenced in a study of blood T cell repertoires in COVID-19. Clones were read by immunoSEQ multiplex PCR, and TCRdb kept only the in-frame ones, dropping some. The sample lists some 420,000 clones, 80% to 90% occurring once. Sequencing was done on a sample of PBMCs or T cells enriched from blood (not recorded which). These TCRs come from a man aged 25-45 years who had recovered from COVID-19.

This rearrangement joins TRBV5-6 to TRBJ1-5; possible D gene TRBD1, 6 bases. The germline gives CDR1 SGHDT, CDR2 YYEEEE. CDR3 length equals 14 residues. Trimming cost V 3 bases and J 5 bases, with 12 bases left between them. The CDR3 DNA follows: TGTGCCAGCAGCTCCGGGACACTTTATCAGCCCCAGCATTTT. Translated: CASSSGTLYQPQHF.

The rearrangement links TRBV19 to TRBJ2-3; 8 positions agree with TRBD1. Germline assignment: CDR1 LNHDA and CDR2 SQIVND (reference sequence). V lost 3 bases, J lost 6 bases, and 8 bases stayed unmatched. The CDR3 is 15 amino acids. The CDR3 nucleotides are TGTGCCAGTAGTATGGGCGCAGGGGGCTCTGATACGCAGTATTTT. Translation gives CASSMGAGGSDTQYF.

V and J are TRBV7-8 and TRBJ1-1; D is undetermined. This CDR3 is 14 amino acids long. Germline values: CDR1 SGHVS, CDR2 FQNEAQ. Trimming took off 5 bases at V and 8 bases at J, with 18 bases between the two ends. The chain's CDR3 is CASSPRTPHKEAFF. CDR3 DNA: TGTGCCAGCAGCCCCCGTACCCCACACAAAGAAGCTTTCTTT.

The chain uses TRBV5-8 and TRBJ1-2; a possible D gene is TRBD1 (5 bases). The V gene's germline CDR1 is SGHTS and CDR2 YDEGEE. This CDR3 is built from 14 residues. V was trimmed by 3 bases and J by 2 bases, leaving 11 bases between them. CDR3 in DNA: TGTGCCAGCAGCTCCAGGGTCCTAAACTATGGCTACACCTTC. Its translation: CASSSRVLNYGYTF. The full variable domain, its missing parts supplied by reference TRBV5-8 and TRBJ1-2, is EAGVTQSPTHLIKTRGQQATLRCSPISGHTSVYWYQQALGLGLQFLLWYDEGEERNRGNFPPRFSGRQFPNYSSELNVNALELEDSALYLCASSSRVLNYGYTFGSGTRLTVV.

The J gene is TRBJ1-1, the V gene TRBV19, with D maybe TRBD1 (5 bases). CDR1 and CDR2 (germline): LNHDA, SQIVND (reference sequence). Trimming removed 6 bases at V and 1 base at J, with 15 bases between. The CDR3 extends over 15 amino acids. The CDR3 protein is CASSYKGLPNTEAFF. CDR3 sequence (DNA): TGTGCCAGTAGCTACAAGGGACTGCCGAACACTGAAGCTTTCTTT.

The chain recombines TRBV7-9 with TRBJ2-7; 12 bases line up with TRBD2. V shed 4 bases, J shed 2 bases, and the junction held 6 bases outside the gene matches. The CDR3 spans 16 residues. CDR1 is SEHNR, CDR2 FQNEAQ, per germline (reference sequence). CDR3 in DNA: TGTGCCAGCAGCTCAACTAGCGGGAGGTTCCCCTACGAGCAGTACTTC. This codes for CASSSTSGRFPYEQYF.

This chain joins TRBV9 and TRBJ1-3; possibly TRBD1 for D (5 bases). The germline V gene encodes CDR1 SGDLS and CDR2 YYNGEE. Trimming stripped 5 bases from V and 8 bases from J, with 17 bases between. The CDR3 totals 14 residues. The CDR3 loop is CASRSGVGPDTIYF. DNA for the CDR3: TGTGCCAGCAGATCAGGTGTGGGGCCGGACACCATATATTTT.

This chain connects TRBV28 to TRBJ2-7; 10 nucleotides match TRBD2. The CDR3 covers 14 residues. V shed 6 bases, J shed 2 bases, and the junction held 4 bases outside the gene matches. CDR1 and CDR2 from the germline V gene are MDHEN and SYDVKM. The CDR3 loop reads CASRLAGRTYEQYF. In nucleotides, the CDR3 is TGTGCCAGCAGACTAGCGGGAAGGACCTACGAGCAGTACTTC. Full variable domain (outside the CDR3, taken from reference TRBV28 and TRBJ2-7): DVKVTQSSRYLVKRTGEKVFLECVQDMDHENMFWYRQDPGLGLRLIYFSYDVKMKEKGDIPEGYSVSREKKERFSLILESASTNQTSMYLCASRLAGRTYEQYFGPGTRLTVT.

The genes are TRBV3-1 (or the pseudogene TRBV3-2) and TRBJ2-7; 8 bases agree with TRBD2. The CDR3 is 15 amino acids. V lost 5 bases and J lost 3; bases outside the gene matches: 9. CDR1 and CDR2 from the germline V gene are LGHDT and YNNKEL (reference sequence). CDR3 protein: CASSKTSGISYEQYF. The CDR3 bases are TGTGCCAGCAGCAAAACTAGCGGAATAAGCTACGAGCAGTACTTC.

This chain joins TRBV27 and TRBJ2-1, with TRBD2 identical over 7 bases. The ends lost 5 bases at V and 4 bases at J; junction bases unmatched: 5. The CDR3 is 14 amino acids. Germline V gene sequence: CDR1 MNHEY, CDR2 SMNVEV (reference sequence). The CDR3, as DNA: TGTGCCAGCAGTCCACACGGGGGGTACAATGAGCAGTTCTTC. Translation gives CASSPHGGYNEQFF.

The CDR3 DNA sequence: TGCGCCAGCAGCTTGGGCACCGGGACTGGAGAGACCCAGTACTTC. Encoded protein: CASSLGTGTGETQYF. The V gene is TRBV5-1, the J gene TRBJ2-5; a possible D gene is TRBD2 (6 bases). Germline assignment: CDR1 SGHRS and CDR2 YFSETQ. Trimming removed 0 bases from V and 4 bases from J, with 13 bases in between. The CDR3 extends over 15 amino acids.

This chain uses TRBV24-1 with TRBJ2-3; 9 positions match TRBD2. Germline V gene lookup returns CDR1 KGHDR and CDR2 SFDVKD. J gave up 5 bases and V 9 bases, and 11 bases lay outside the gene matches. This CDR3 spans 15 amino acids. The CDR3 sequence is CATSDRAGGLDTQYF. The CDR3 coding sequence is TGTGCCACCTCAGATCGAGCGGGAGGTTTAGATACGCAGTATTTT.

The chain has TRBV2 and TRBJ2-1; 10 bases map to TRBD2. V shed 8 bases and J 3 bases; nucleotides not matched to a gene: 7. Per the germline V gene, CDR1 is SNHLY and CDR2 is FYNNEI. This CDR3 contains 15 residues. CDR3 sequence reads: CASASSGRFYNEQFF. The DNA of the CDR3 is TGTGCCAGCGCCTCTAGCGGGAGATTCTACAATGAGCAGTTCTTC.

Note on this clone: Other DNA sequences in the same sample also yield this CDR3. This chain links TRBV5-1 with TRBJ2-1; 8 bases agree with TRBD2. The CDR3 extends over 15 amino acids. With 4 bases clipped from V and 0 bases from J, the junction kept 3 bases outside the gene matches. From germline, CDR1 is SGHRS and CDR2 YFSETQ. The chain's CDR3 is CASSTSGSSYNEQFF. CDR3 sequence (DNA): TGCGCCAGCAGCACCAGCGGGAGCTCCTACAATGAGCAGTTCTTC. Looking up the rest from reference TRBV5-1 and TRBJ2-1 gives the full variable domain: KAGVTQTPRYLIKTRGQQVTLSCSPISGHRSVSWYQQTPGQGLQFLFEYFSETQRNKGNFPGRFSGRQFSNSRSEMNVSTLELGDSALYLCASSTSGSSYNEQFFGPGTRLTVL.

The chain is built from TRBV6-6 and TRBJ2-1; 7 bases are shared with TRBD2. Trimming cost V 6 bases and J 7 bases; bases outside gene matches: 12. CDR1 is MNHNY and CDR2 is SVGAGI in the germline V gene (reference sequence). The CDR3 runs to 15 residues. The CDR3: CASRHQRGGLNEQFF. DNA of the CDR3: TGTGCCAGCAGACACCAGCGGGGAGGGTTGAATGAGCAGTTCTTC.

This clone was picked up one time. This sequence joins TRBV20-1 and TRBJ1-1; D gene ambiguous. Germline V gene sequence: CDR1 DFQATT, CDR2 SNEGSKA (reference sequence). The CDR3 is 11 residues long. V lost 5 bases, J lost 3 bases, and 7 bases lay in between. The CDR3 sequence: CSAPQYTEAFF. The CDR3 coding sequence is TGCAGTGCTCCGCAGTACACTGAAGCTTTCTTT.

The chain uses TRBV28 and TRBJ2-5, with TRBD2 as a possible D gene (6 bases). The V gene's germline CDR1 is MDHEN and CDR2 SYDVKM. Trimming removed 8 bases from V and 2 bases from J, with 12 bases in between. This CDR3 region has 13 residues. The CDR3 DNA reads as TGTGCCAGCGGTTCTAGCGCACAAGAGACCCAGTACTTC. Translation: CASGSSAQETQYF.

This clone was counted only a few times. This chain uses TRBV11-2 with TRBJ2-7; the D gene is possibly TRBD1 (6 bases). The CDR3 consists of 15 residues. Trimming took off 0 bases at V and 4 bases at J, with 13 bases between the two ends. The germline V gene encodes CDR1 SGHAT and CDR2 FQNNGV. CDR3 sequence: CASSLEGRGGYEQYF. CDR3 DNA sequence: TGTGCCAGCAGCTTAGAGGGCAGGGGTGGGTACGAGCAGTACTTC.

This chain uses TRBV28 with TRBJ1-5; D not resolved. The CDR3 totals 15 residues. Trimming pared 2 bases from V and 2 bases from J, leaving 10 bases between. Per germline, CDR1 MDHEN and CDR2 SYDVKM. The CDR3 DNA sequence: TGTGCCAGCAGTTTACGAGAATACGGCAATCAGCCCCAGCATTTT. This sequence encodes CASSLREYGNQPQHF. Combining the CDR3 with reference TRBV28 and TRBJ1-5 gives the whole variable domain DVKVTQSSRYLVKRTGEKVFLECVQDMDHENMFWYRQDPGLGLRLIYFSYDVKMKEKGDIPEGYSVSREKKERFSLILESASTNQTSMYLCASSLREYGNQPQHFGDGTRLSIL.

The CDR3 DNA sequence: TGTGCCAGCAGTTTTGACCCGGGACTGCCTTCAGCGGTGTACTTC. It specifies CASSFDPGLPSAVYF. This chain joins TRBV27 and TRBJ2-7; possibly TRBD2 for D (6 bases). Per germline, CDR1 MNHEY and CDR2 SMNVEV (reference sequence). CDR3 length: 15 amino acids. Trimming left V 3 bases short and J 12 bases short, with 24 bases between.

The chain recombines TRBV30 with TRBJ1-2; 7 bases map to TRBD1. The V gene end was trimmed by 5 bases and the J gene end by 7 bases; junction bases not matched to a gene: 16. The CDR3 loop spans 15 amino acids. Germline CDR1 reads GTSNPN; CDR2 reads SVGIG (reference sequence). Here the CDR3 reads CAWSLFDRVWGGYTF. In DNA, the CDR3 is TGTGCCTGGTCATTGTTCGACAGGGTCTGGGGTGGCTACACCTTC.

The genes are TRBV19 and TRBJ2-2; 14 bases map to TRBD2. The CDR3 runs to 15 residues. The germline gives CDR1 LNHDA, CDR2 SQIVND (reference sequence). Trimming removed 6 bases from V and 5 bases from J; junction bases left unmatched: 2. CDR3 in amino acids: CASRGLAGVTGELFF. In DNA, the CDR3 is TGTGCCAGTAGGGGACTAGCGGGAGTGACCGGGGAGCTGTTTTTT.

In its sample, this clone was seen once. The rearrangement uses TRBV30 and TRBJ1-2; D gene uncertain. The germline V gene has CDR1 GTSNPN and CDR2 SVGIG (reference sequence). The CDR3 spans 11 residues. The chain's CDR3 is CGLGLSGGYTF. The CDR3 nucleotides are TGTGGGCTAGGACTGTCTGGCGGCTACACCTTC.

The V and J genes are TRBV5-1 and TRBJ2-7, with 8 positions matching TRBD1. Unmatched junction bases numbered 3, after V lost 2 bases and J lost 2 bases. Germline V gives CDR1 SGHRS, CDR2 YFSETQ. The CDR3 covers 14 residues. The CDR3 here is CASSFRGPAYEQYF. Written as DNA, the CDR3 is TGCGCCAGCAGCTTCAGGGGGCCCGCCTACGAGCAGTACTTC. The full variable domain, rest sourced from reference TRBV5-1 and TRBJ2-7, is KAGVTQTPRYLIKTRGQQVTLSCSPISGHRSVSWYQQTPGQGLQFLFEYFSETQRNKGNFPGRFSGRQFSNSRSEMNVSTLELGDSALYLCASSFRGPAYEQYFGPGTRLTVT.

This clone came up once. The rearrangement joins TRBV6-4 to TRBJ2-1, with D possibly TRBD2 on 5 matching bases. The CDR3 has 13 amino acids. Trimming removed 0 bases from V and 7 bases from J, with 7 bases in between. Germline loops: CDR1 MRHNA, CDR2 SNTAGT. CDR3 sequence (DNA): TGTGCCAGCAGTGACTCAGGCGGGAATGAGCAGTTCTTC. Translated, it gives CASSDSGGNEQFF.

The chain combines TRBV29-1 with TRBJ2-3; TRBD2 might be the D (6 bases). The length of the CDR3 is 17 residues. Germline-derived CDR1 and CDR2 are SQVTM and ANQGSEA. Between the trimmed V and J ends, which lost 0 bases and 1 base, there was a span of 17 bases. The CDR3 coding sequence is TGCAGCGTTGAAGACCCGGGTGGTAGGGAGGGCACAGATACGCAGTATTTT. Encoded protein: CSVEDPGGREGTDTQYF.

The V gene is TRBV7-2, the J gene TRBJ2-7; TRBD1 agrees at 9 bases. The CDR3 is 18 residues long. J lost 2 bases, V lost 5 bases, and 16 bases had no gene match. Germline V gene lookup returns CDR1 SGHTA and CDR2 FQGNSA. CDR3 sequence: CASSHSVTGTGTTYEQYF. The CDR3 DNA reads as TGTGCCAGCAGCCACTCCGTTACCGGGACAGGGACGACCTACGAGCAGTACTTC.

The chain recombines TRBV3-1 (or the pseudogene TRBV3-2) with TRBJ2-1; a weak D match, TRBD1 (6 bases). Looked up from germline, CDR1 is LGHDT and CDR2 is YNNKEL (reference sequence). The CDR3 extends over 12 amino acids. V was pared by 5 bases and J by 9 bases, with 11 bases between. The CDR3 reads CASSARQAEQFF. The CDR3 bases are TGTGCCAGCAGCGCCCGACAGGCTGAGCAGTTCTTC.

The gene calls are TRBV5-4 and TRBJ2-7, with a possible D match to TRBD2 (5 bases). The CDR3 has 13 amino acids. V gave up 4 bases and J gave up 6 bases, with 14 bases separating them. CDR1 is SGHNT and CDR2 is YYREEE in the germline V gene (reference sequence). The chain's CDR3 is CASSDLRDPEQYF. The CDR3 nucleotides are TGTGCCAGCAGCGACCTTCGGGATCCCGAGCAGTACTTC.

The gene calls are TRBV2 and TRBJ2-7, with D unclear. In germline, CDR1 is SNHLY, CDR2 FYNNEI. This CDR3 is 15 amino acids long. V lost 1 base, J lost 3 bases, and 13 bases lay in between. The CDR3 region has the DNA TGTGCCAGCAGTGAAGGATTAGCCGATCACTACGAGCAGTACTTC. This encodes CASSEGLADHYEQYF.